A selection of T cell receptor beta chains follows, all from one sample in a study of CD8+ T cells in alopecia areata. Produced via immunoSEQ multiplex PCR; TCRdb's table is partial and in-frame only. The sample carries about 100,000 clones, 44% recorded once. The source material was CD8+ T cells sorted from blood, sampled at week 24, from a patient treated with tofacitinib. The receptor source for this set is a human donor with alopecia areata. The CDR3 runs from the conserved cysteine through the conserved F or W. A D gene is named only where the DNA matches it firmly. Some rows have no size entry. The others give once, few or many, or a class for an expanded clone.

clone_size	v_call	j_call	d_call	cdr3_aa	cdr3_nt
-	TRBV6-5	TRBJ2-2	-	CASSGMSGELFF	TGTGCCAGCAGCGGGATGTCCGGGGAGCTGTTTTTT
-	TRBV27	TRBJ2-5	-	CASSRGQETQYF	TGTGCCAGCAGTCGGGGCCAAGAGACCCAGTACTTC
-	TRBV4-1	TRBJ2-5	TRBD2	CASSQVPGGETQYF	TGCGCCAGCAGCCAAGTCCCGGGGGGGGAGACCCAGTACTTC
few	TRBV29-1	TRBJ1-2	-	CSVEDLNRRYGYTF	TGCAGCGTTGAAGATCTTAACAGAAGATATGGCTACACCTTC
few	TRBV12-5	TRBJ2-4	TRBD1	CASGLILDRVQYF	TGTGCTAGTGGTTTGATCCTGGACAGGGTTCAGTACTTC
-	TRBV7-9	TRBJ1-5	-	CASRGGGNQPQHF	TGTGCCAGCAGAGGGGGTGGCAATCAGCCCCAGCATTTT
-	TRBV27	TRBJ2-1	TRBD2	CASSSGTSSSNEQFF	TGTGCCAGCAGTTCCGGGACTAGCTCCTCCAATGAGCAGTTCTTC
few	TRBV27	TRBJ2-1	TRBD2	CASSLSGGSGRVDNEQFF	TGTGCCAGCAGTTTATCGGGGGGGAGCGGGAGAGTCGACAATGAGCAGTTCTTC
-	TRBV30	TRBJ1-2	-	CAWSVDLADGQGNGYTF	TGTGCCTGGAGTGTAGACCTCGCGGACGGTCAAGGGAATGGCTACACCTTC
few	TRBV30	TRBJ2-7	-	CAWSVPPRNYEQYF	TGTGCCTGGAGTGTACCGCCTCGAAACTACGAGCAGTACTTC
few	TRBV29-1	TRBJ2-1	TRBD2	CSVVSGGSSYNEQFF	TGCAGCGTTGTTTCGGGGGGGAGCTCCTACAATGAGCAGTTCTTC
-	TRBV9	TRBJ2-7	TRBD2	CASSLGLAVYEQYF	TGTGCCAGCAGCTTAGGACTAGCGGTATACGAGCAGTACTTC
-	TRBV7-9	TRBJ1-1	-	CASSLARGRMNTEAFF	TGTGCCAGCAGCTTAGCCCGGGGCCGAATGAACACTGAAGCTTTCTTT
-	TRBV29-1	TRBJ2-6	TRBD1	CSAYTGALGANVLTF	TGCAGCGCATATACAGGGGCGCTGGGGGCCAACGTCCTGACTTTC
-	TRBV10-3	TRBJ1-1	-	CASSYSTVNTEAFF	TGTGCCAGCAGTTACTCGACGGTGAACACTGAAGCTTTCTTT